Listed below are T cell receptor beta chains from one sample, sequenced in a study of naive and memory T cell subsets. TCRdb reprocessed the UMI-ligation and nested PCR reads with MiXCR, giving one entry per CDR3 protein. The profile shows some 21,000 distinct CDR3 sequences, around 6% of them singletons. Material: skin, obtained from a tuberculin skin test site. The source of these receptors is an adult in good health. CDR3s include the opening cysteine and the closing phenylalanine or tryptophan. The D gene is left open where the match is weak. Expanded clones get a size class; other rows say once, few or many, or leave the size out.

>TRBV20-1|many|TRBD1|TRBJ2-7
TGCAGTGCTCCAGGACAGGGGGCCTCCTACGAGCAGTACTTC
CSAPGQGASYEQYF
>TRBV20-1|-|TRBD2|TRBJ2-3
TGCAGTGCTCGGGGGGGGGTAGCGGGAACCCACCCGTATTTT
CSARGGVAGTHPYF
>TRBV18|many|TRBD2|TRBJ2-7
TGTGCCAGCTCACGAGGGACTAGCGGGTATTCCTACGAGCAGTACTTC
CASSRGTSGYSYEQYF
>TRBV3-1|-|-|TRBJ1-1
TGTGCCAGCAGCCCTAGACAGGCCATGAACACTGAAGCTTTCTTT
CASSPRQAMNTEAFF
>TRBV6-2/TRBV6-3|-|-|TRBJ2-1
TGTGCCAGCAGTCCCACCCGGTCGGTAAGCAATGAGCAGTTCTTC
CASSPTRSVSNEQFF
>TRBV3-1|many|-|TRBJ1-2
TGTGCCAGCAGCCAGGTGACGGACTATGGCTACACCTTC
CASSQVTDYGYTF
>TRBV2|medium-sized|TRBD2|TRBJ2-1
TGTGCCAGCAGTGGCGGGACTAGCGGGGCAAATGAGCAGTTCTTC
CASSGGTSGANEQFF
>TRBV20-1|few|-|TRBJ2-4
TGCAGTGCTAGACGGCCAGATCTAAACATTCAGTACTTC
CSARRPDLNIQYF
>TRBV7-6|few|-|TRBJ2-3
TGTGCCAGCAGCTTAGCCCCCACAGATACGCAGTATTTT
CASSLAPTDTQYF
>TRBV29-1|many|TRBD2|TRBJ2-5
TGCAGCGTTGAAGGCGCGGGAGTGGTGGGTCAAGAGACCCAGTACTTC
CSVEGAGVVGQETQYF
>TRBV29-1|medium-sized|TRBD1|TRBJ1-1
TGCAGCACCCACCGGGACAGAATTACTGCGTCCGAAGCTTTCTTT
CSTHRDRITASEAFF
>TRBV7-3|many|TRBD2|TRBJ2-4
TGTGCCAGCAGCCCGGGGGGGTCCAAAAACATTCAGTACTTC
CASSPGGSKNIQYF
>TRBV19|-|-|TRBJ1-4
TGTGCCAGTAGCTGGACGGACCGTAATGAAAAACTGTTTTTT
CASSWTDRNEKLFF
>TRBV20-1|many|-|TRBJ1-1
TGCAGTGCCGCTCAGGGATCCACTGAAGCTTTCTTT
CSAAQGSTEAFF
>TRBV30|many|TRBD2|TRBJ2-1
TGTGCCTGGAGGGACCCCCGGGCTAGCGGGAGAATAGGGGAGCAGTTCTTC
CAWRDPRASGRIGEQFF
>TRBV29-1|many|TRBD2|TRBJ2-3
TGCAGCGTGCTGACTAGCGGGTTTAGCACAGATACGCAGTATTTT
CSVLTSGFSTDTQYF
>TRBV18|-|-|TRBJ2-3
TGTGCCAGCTCACCAGGAGATACGCAGTATTTT
CASSPGDTQYF
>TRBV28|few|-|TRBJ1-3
TGTGCCAGCAGTTTATGGACACCCCAGGAAAACTCTGGAAACACCATATATTTT
CASSLWTPQENSGNTIYF
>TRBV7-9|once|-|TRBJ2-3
TGTACCAGCAGCCCCCTCTCAGATACGCAGTATTTT
CTSSPLSDTQYF
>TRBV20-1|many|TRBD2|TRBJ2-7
TGCAGTCCGGCCGGGGGGGTCCTGTCCTACGAGCAGTACTTC
CSPAGGVLSYEQYF
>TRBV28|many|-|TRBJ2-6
TGTGCCAGCGCTAACTCTGGAAGTCACTCTGGGGCCAACGTCCTGACTTTC
CASANSGSHSGANVLTF
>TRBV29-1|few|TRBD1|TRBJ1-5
TGCAGCGTTTCGACAGGGACTCTTGACAATCAGCCCCAGCATTTT
CSVSTGTLDNQPQHF
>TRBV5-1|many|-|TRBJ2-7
TGCGCCAGCAGCTACACAGGGAACTACGAGCAGTACTTC
CASSYTGNYEQYF